The 3 T cell receptor beta chains presented below share a single source sample, sequenced in a study of spatial heterogeneity in lung cancer. Time point specified: sample taken at primary tumor resection. These receptors' targets are unknown. The study, taken as a whole, reports: Tumoral mutation counts were tracked by counts of expanded intratumoral alpha and beta TCRs.

TCRdb passed the 5' RACE reads through MiXCR, listing each CDR3 protein once. This table holds 10,000 to 14,000 distinct CDR3 sequences, roughly an eighth found once. The source material was lung tumor tissue, sampled at surgery. The receptors stem from a female donor with early-stage non-small cell lung cancer.

Worth noting for this clonotype: This sequence may be a read error, since a much larger clone differs from it by one base. The CDR3 DNA sequence: TGCAGCGTTGAGGACAACCTCCCCTCCAGCACAGATACGCCGTATTTT. It translates to CSVEDNLPSSTDTPYF. The rearrangement joins TRBV29-1 to TRBJ2-3, with D possibly being TRBD1 (5 bases). The CDR3 totals 16 residues. Germline V gene data show CDR1 as SQVTM and CDR2 as ANQGSEA.

This clonotype is classed as medium-sized (0.01 to 0.1%). Compared with germline, one end of the junction differs, possibly owing to a read error. This chain links TRBV7-2 with TRBJ2-2, with 7 bases matching TRBD2. Germline CDR1 is SGHTA and CDR2 is FQGNSA. The CDR3 has 14 residues. The CDR3 DNA reads as TGTGCCAGCAGATTAGCGGGTTTCACCGGGGAGCTGTTTTTT. It encodes CASRLAGFTGELFF.

This clonotype is medium-sized (0.01 to 0.1%) by share. This chain connects TRBV6-5 to TRBJ2-3; either TRBD1 or TRBD2 may fit D (6 bases each). The germline V gene encodes CDR1 MNHEY and CDR2 SVGAGI. V shed 7 bases and J shed 2 bases, with 16 bases lying between them. The CDR3 has 15 residues. CDR3 residues: CASTSSGAPTDTQYF. CDR3 nucleotides: TGTGCCAGCACCAGTTCGGGGGCACCCACAGATACGCAGTATTTT.